The 21 T cell receptor beta chains presented below share a single source sample, sequenced in a study of cytomegalovirus exposure and HLA in healthy donors. The PCR contained 60 Vbeta and 13 Jbeta primers. The repertoire was sequenced with immunoSEQ multiplex PCR; TCRdb's copy has only in-frame clones and lacks some. Here the sample spans under 200,000 clones, roughly 80% being singletons. Sequenced sample: PBMCs. The receptors were sampled from a male donor in good health and CMV-seropositive.

The chain uses TRBV27 and TRBJ1-2; weak D call: TRBD1 (6 bases). The CDR3 has 15 amino acids. The V end was cut by 5 bases, the J end by 5 bases, with 18 bases between. In germline, CDR1 is MNHEY, CDR2 SMNVEV (reference sequence). The CDR3 DNA reads as TGTGCCAGCAGTAGGGACATTACTAGTCAGTATGGCTACACCTTC. Its translation: CASSRDITSQYGYTF.

A few counts support this clone. The J gene is TRBJ2-7, the V gene TRBV4-3, with 8 nucleotides matching TRBD1. The germline V gene has CDR1 LGHNA and CDR2 YSLEER. The length of the CDR3 is 16 residues. V shed 1 base and J 4 bases; nucleotides not matched to a gene: 9. The DNA for the CDR3 is TGCGCCAGCAGCCAAGTCGGAGGACAGGGTCCGTACGAGCAGTACTTC. This encodes CASSQVGGQGPYEQYF.

The chain couples TRBV6-5 to TRBJ2-5; D gene uncertain. V lost 4 bases, J lost 5 bases, and 20 bases lay in between. The CDR3 length is 16 residues. Germline V CDR1 and CDR2: MNHEY, SVGAGI. CDR3 coding DNA: TGTGCCAGCAGTTCCCGACATTCTCCACTCGTGGAGACCCAGTACTTC. Protein sequence: CASSSRHSPLVETQYF.

J is TRBJ1-3 and V is TRBV28, with D possibly TRBD1 on 5 matching bases. Germline V gene lookup returns CDR1 MDHEN and CDR2 SYDVKM. The germline V and J ends were trimmed by 7 bases and 5 bases, with 12 bases remaining between them. This CDR3 comprises 13 residues. The CDR3 loop is CASTARVRNTIYF. Here the CDR3 DNA reads TGTGCCAGCACGGCCAGGGTACGAAACACCATATATTTT.

This chain joins TRBV18 and TRBJ1-6, with a tentative D call TRBD1 (6 bases). The germline CDR1 and CDR2 sequences are KGHSH and LQKENI. Trimming shortened V by 0 bases and J by 8 bases, and 17 bases separated the two germline ends. There are 17 residues in the CDR3. The CDR3 spells CASSPPSSQGMHSPLHF. The CDR3 DNA is TGTGCCAGCTCACCACCGTCTTCACAGGGTATGCATTCACCCCTCCACTTT.

V is TRBV4-2 and J is TRBJ2-1, with TRBD1 matching 7 bases. The length of the CDR3 is 16 residues. Germline loops: CDR1 LGHNA, CDR2 YNFKEQ. Trimming cost V 2 bases and J 5 bases; bases outside gene matches: 9. This chain's CDR3 is CASSQRGQGVHNEQFF. The CDR3 DNA reads TGTGCCAGCAGCCAAAGGGGGCAGGGGGTCCACAATGAGCAGTTCTTC.

The CDR3 bases are TGTGCCAGCAGCGTAGACCAGCACCCCGGGGAAAAACTGTTTTTT. This codes for CASSVDQHPGEKLFF. V gene TRBV9 combines with J gene TRBJ1-4; D is ambiguous. Germline V gene data show CDR1 as SGDLS and CDR2 as YYNGEE. The CDR3 is 15 amino acids. V dropped 0 bases and J dropped 8 bases, with 14 bases sitting between them.

V usage is TRBV27 and J usage is TRBJ2-7; 7 bases are shared with TRBD1. Germline CDR1 is MNHEY and CDR2 is SMNVEV (reference sequence). The CDR3 is 12 residues long. Trimming removed 8 bases from V and 2 bases from J; junction bases left unmatched: 3. This CDR3 is CASPGQTYEQYF. CDR3 bases: TGTGCCAGCCCGGGACAGACCTACGAGCAGTACTTC.

The chain couples TRBV4-1 to TRBJ2-7; perhaps TRBD1 as D (6 bases). The V and J ends lost 4 bases and 0 bases respectively, with 10 bases between them. The CDR3 is 14 amino acids. Per germline, CDR1 MGHRA and CDR2 YSYEKL. CDR3: CASSLQGSSYEQYF. As DNA, the CDR3 is TGCGCCAGCAGCCTACAGGGTTCCTCCTACGAGCAGTACTTC.

V and J are TRBV28 and TRBJ2-2, with a possible D match to TRBD1 (6 bases). V lost 2 bases and J 1 base, leaving 8 bases between the germline ends. The CDR3 is made up of 15 amino acids. Germline V lookup: CDR1 MDHEN, CDR2 SYDVKM. The chain's CDR3 is CASSLQDRNTGELFF. The DNA for the CDR3 is TGTGCCAGCAGTTTACAGGACAGGAACACCGGGGAGCTGTTTTTT.

This chain joins TRBV7-9 and TRBJ1-1; 11 bases line up with TRBD1. Germline V gives CDR1 SEHNR, CDR2 FQNEAQ (reference sequence). CDR3 length: 14 amino acids. The V segment lost 5 bases and the J segment 4 bases; nucleotides outside the gene matches: 3. CDR3 amino acids: CASSPGTGGTEAFF. Here the CDR3 DNA reads TGTGCCAGCAGCCCCGGGACAGGGGGCACTGAAGCTTTCTTT.

This clone was found once. This chain connects TRBV5-4 to TRBJ2-1, with 8 bases matching TRBD2. The V segment lost 0 bases and the J segment 6 bases; nucleotides outside the gene matches: 5. Germline V gene sequence: CDR1 SGHNT, CDR2 YYREEE (reference sequence). The CDR3 is 15 amino acids. CDR3 nucleotide sequence: TGTGCCAGCAGCTTGGTGGAGCGGGAGATCAATGAGCAGTTCTTC. Translation gives CASSLVEREINEQFF. The whole variable domain, remainder taken from reference TRBV5-4 and TRBJ2-1, is ETGVTQSPTHLIKTRGQQVTLRCSSQSGHNTVSWYQQALGQGPQFIFQYYREEENGRGNFPPRFSGLQFPNYSSELNVNALELDDSALYLCASSLVEREINEQFFGPGTRLTVL.

The V call is TRBV6-1, the J call TRBJ1-6; no firm D call. The V end was cut by 3 bases, the J end by 1 base, with 7 bases between. Per germline, CDR1 MNHNS and CDR2 SASEGT. The length of the CDR3 is 15 residues. In DNA form, the CDR3 reads TGTGCCAGCAGTGAGCAGTTGTCCTATAATTCACCCCTCCACTTT. Translating gives CASSEQLSYNSPLHF.

The rearrangement joins TRBV4-3 to TRBJ2-1; D is possibly TRBD1 (5 bases). V was pared by 1 base and J by 0 bases, with 13 bases between. The CDR3 is 17 amino acids. Germline assignment: CDR1 LGHNA and CDR2 YSLEER. The CDR3 region has the DNA TGCGCCAGCAGCCAAGTTCACAGGCTACACTCCTACAATGAGCAGTTCTTC. As protein: CASSQVHRLHSYNEQFF.

This clone has only a few counts. This CDR3 reads CASSFGPEAFF. DNA of the CDR3: TGTGCCAGCAGCTTTGGCCCTGAAGCTTTCTTT. This rearrangement joins TRBV7-9 to TRBJ1-1; D ambiguous. CDR1 is SEHNR and CDR2 is FQNEAQ in the germline V gene (reference sequence). Deletions cut 3 bases from V and 6 bases from J, with 5 bases between. The CDR3 spans 11 residues.

V gene TRBV6-5 combines with J gene TRBJ1-1; D remains unclear. The V end was cut by 0 bases, the J end by 6 bases, with 8 bases between. Germline loops: CDR1 MNHEY, CDR2 SVGAGI. This CDR3 is 13 amino acids long. The CDR3 loop reads CASSYSRSSEAFF. The CDR3 coding sequence is TGTGCCAGCAGTTACTCGCGAAGTTCTGAAGCTTTCTTT.

This sequence joins TRBV4-1 and TRBJ1-2; no clear D. Trimming cost V 6 bases and J 4 bases, with 24 bases left between them. Germline values: CDR1 MGHRA, CDR2 YSYEKL. The length of the CDR3 is 17 residues. Here the CDR3 DNA reads TGCGCCAGCAGTCCCTCCCGGGAGCACGCGAGGACCTATGGCTACACCTTC. Translating it yields CASSPSREHARTYGYTF.

The rearrangement links TRBV6-1 to TRBJ2-7, with a tentative D call TRBD1 (6 bases). The length of the CDR3 is 12 residues. CDR1 is MNHNS, CDR2 SASEGT, per germline. V lost 8 bases and J 0 bases, leaving 8 bases between the germline ends. This chain's CDR3 is CASEDSSYEQYF. CDR3 sequence (DNA): TGTGCCAGCGAGGACAGCTCCTACGAGCAGTACTTC.

V gene TRBV27 combines with J gene TRBJ1-1, with 7 bases that match TRBD1. Germline trimming cut 1 base from V and 7 bases from J; bases unmatched to any gene: 6. Germline CDR1 is MNHEY and CDR2 is SMNVEV (reference sequence). CDR3 length equals 14 residues. CDR3 loop: CASSLFDRVGEAFF. In DNA, the CDR3 is TGTGCCAGCAGTTTATTCGACAGGGTAGGTGAAGCTTTCTTT.

This clone appeared a single time. V is TRBV6-5 and J is TRBJ2-3; 7 nucleotides agree with TRBD1. J was trimmed by 3 bases and V by 2 bases; bases with no gene match: 5. The CDR3 sequence is 15 residues long. The germline CDR1 and CDR2 sequences are MNHEY and SVGAGI. The CDR3 DNA follows: TGTGCCAGCAGTTACCGACGGACAGGAACAGATACGCAGTATTTT. It specifies CASSYRRTGTDTQYF.

This clone has a handful of counts. This chain joins TRBV25-1 and TRBJ1-4; 9 nucleotides align to TRBD1. The CDR3 extends over 14 amino acids. Germline CDR1 and CDR2: MGHDK and SYGVNS. The junction had 6 bases not matched to a gene; V was cut back by 7 bases and J by 6 bases. CDR3 nucleotide sequence: TGTGCCAGCAACGACCGGACAGGGGATGAAAAACTGTTTTTT. Encoded protein: CASNDRTGDEKLFF. Drawing the rest from reference TRBV25-1 and TRBJ1-4, the complete variable domain is EADIYQTPRYLVIGTGKKITLECSQTMGHDKMYWYQQDPGMELHLIHYSYGVNSTEKGDLSSESTVSRIRTEHFPLTLESARPSHTSQYLCASNDRTGDEKLFFGSGTQLSVL.